The 2 T cell receptor beta chains in this list originate from one sample, sequenced in a study of blood T cell repertoires in COVID-19. Profiling relied on immunoSEQ multiplex PCR, and the TCRdb table lists in-frame clones only, not all of them. The table records about 180,000 clones, 85% to 90% of them present only once. Specimen: peripheral blood. All receptors come from a man aged 65 to 79 with active or convalescent COVID-19.

A word on this clone: One end of the junction fails to match germline, which may point to a read error. The gene calls are TRBV7-7 and TRBJ2-2, with TRBD1 matching 8 bases. CDR3 length: 15 residues. Germline CDR1 reads SSHAT; CDR2 reads FNYEAQ (reference sequence). CDR3 sequence reads: CASSFEDRVNGELFF. CDR3 in DNA: TGTGCTAGCAGCTTTGAGGACAGGGTGAACGGGGAGCTGTTTTTT.

This clone has a handful of counts. The chain is built from TRBV7-9 and TRBJ2-7, with D tentatively TRBD2 (6 bases). Germline V CDR1 and CDR2: SEHNR, FQNEAQ (reference sequence). This CDR3 is 12 amino acids long. Trimming stripped 8 bases from V and 5 bases from J, with 13 bases between. As DNA, the CDR3 is TGTGCCAGCGGGCTGTCGGGGGACGAGCAGTACTTC. It yields the protein CASGLSGDEQYF.